These T cell receptor beta chains were read from a single sample in a study of blood T cell repertoires in COVID-19. Sequencing was performed with immunoSEQ multiplex PCR; in TCRdb, only in-frame clones are kept and a portion is missing. The sample holds over 100,000 clones, 84% seen once. Sequenced: peripheral blood. The receptors here all came from a man aged 40-55 years with active or convalescent COVID-19. Each CDR3 is given with its conserved first and last residue. D genes are given only for firm matches. Size is stated for part of the rows, as once, few or many counts, or as a class when the clone is expanded.

d_gene	abundance	len	j_gene	v_gene	CDR3aa	CDR3nt
NA	NA	13	TRBJ1-6	TRBV2	CANQGTYNSPLHF	TGTGCCAACCAGGGAACCTATAATTCACCCCTCCACTTT
NA	NA	14	TRBJ2-7	TRBV5-1	CASSLESSSYEQYF	TGCGCCAGCAGCTTGGAATCGAGCTCCTACGAGCAGTACTTC
NA	NA	17	TRBJ2-6	TRBV4-3	CASSQVALPTGANVLTF	TGCGCCAGCAGCCAAGTAGCACTGCCAACTGGGGCCAACGTCCTGACTTTC
NA	NA	16	TRBJ1-5	TRBV14	CASSQAGLVGNQPQHF	TGTGCCAGCAGCCAAGCAGGACTGGTGGGCAATCAGCCCCAGCATTTT
NA	few	15	TRBJ1-1	TRBV10-3	CAISGRTPGNTEAFF	TGTGCCATCAGTGGGAGGACCCCTGGGAACACTGAAGCTTTCTTT
NA	few	15	TRBJ1-6	TRBV6-2/TRBV6-3	CASSYLGPYNSPLHF	TGTGCCAGCAGTTACTTGGGGCCGTATAATTCACCCCTCCACTTT
NA	NA	13	TRBJ1-1	TRBV12-3/TRBV12-4	CASGTREDTEAFF	TGTGCCAGCGGGACCAGGGAGGACACTGAAGCTTTCTTT
TRBD1	NA	15	TRBJ2-1	TRBV5-4	CASSFPGTGGDEQFF	TGTGCCAGCAGCTTCCCGGGGACAGGAGGGGATGAGCAGTTCTTC
TRBD1	once	15	TRBJ2-5	TRBV7-3	CASSSQGAFQETQYF	TGTGCCAGCAGCTCCCAGGGGGCTTTCCAAGAGACCCAGTACTTC
TRBD2	NA	15	TRBJ2-7	TRBV28	CASSVLAGDSYEQYF	TGTGCCAGCAGTGTATTAGCGGGGGACTCCTACGAGCAGTACTTC
NA	NA	16	TRBJ1-5	TRBV5-1	CASSLGSAGAIEAQHF	TGCGCCAGCAGCTTGGGCTCGGCAGGGGCCATCGAAGCCCAGCATTTT
TRBD2	NA	15	TRBJ2-7	TRBV4-3	CASSQQRGGDYEQYF	TGCGCCAGCAGCCAACAGCGCGGGGGGGACTACGAGCAGTACTTC
TRBD1	NA	13	TRBJ1-2	TRBV7-3	CASSQGQGSGYTF	TGTGCCAGCAGCCAAGGACAGGGGTCTGGCTACACCTTC
TRBD2	NA	18	TRBJ2-6	TRBV4-2	CASSLERGGVSGANVLTF	TGTGCCAGCAGCCTAGAGCGGGGCGGGGTATCTGGGGCCAACGTCCTGACTTTC
NA	NA	13	TRBJ2-3	TRBV7-3	CASSLTEGVTQYF	TGTGCCAGCAGCTTAACTGAAGGGGTTACGCAGTATTTT
NA	once	12	TRBJ1-2	TRBV7-9	CASSAQGYGYTF	TGTGCCAGCAGCGCACAGGGCTATGGCTACACCTTC
TRBD1	NA	14	TRBJ2-7	TRBV19	CASSMGTGVHEQYF	TGTGCCAGTAGTATGGGGACAGGGGTGCACGAGCAGTACTTC
NA	NA	14	TRBJ2-7	TRBV11-2	CASSSLRGSYEQYF	TGTGCCAGCAGCTCGCTACGGGGCTCCTACGAGCAGTACTTC
NA	NA	15	TRBJ2-7	TRBV5-1	CASSLGQGNTYEQYF	TGCGCCAGCAGCCTCGGGCAGGGGAACACCTACGAGCAGTACTTC
TRBD1	NA	18	TRBJ2-6	TRBV29-1	CSASRVETGGTGANVLTF	TGCAGCGCCTCCCGGGTCGAGACAGGGGGCACTGGGGCCAACGTCCTGACTTTC
NA	NA	18	TRBJ1-4	TRBV4-1	CASSQVSALGATNEKLFF	TGCGCCAGCAGCCAAGTTTCAGCTCTGGGAGCAACTAATGAAAAACTGTTTTTT
NA	NA	16	TRBJ2-1	TRBV7-6	CASSSASKDSHNEQFF	TGTGCCAGCAGCTCCGCGTCCAAGGACTCCCACAATGAGCAGTTCTTC
NA	NA	11	TRBJ2-1	TRBV20-1	CSWGGLQGQFF	TGCAGTTGGGGGGGCCTCCAGGGGCAGTTCTTC